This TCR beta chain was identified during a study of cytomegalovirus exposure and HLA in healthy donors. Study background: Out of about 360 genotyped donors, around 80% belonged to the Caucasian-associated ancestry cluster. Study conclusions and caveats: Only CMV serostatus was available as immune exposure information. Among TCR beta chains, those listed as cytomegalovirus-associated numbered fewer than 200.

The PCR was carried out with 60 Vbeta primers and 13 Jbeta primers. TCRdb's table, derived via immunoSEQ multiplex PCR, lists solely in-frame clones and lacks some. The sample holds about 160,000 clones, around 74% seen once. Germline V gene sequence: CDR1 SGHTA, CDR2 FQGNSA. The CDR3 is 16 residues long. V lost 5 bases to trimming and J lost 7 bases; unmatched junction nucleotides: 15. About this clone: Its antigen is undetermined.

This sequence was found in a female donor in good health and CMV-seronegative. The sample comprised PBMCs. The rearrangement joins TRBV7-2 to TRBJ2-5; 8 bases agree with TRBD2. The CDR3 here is CASSASGGGSVSTQYF. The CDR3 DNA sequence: TGTGCCAGCAGCGCAAGCGGCGGGGGGAGCGTTTCGACCCAGTACTTC.